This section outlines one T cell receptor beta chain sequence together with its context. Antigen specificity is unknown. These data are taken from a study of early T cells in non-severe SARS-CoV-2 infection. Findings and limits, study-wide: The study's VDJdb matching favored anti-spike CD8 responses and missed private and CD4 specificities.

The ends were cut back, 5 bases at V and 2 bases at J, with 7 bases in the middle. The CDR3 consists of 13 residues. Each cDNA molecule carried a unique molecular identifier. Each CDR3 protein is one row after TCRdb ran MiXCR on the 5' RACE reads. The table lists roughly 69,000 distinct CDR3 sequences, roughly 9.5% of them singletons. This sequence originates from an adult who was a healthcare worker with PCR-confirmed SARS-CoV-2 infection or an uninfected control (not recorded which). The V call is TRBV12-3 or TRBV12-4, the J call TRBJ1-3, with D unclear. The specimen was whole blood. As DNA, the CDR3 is TGTGCCAGCAGTGAAAGGGCTGGAAACACCATATATTTT. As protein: CASSERAGNTIYF.